The rows below give T cell receptor beta chains drawn from one sample of a study of T-cell reconstitution after alpha-beta-depleted transplantation in children. TCRdb fed the PCR reads into MiXCR, producing one record per CDR3 protein. The table has around 200,000 distinct CDR3 sequences, roughly 7.5% seen once. Source: PBMCs from the stem cell graft donor, taken from the stem cell graft. The source is a human donor who donated a stem cell graft to a child with Wiskott-Aldrich syndrome. Both conserved end residues are part of each CDR3. The order of the fields is D gene, clone size, J gene, V gene, CDR3 DNA, CDR3 protein. The D gene is left open where the match is weak. Clone size is given for some rows only: seen once, a few or many times, or a class if the clone is expanded.

D gene: TRBD1; clone size: -; J gene: TRBJ2-4; V gene: TRBV15; CDR3 DNA: TGTGCCACCAGCGCCCGACAGGGATCGGGCATTCAGTACTTC; CDR3 protein: CATSARQGSGIQYF
D gene: -; clone size: few; J gene: TRBJ1-5; V gene: TRBV6-5; CDR3 DNA: TGTGCCAGCAGTACCCAATGGGGGGCAGATCAGCCCCAGCATTTT; CDR3 protein: CASSTQWGADQPQHF
D gene: -; clone size: many; J gene: TRBJ1-1; V gene: TRBV20-1; CDR3 DNA: TGCAGTGCTAGTAAAGGGGGGAACACTGAAGCTTTCTTT; CDR3 protein: CSASKGGNTEAFF
D gene: -; clone size: many; J gene: TRBJ2-4; V gene: TRBV29-1; CDR3 DNA: TGCAGCTACAGGGACGGTGGAACCAAAAACATTCAGTACTTC; CDR3 protein: CSYRDGGTKNIQYF
D gene: TRBD1; clone size: many; J gene: TRBJ2-1; V gene: TRBV5-1; CDR3 DNA: TGCGCCAGCAGCTTAGATGGCAGGGGGCTAGGTGAGCAGTTCTTC; CDR3 protein: CASSLDGRGLGEQFF
D gene: -; clone size: -; J gene: TRBJ2-2; V gene: TRBV6-1; CDR3 DNA: TGTGCCAGCACCGTGGCAGGGGGGGTCGCGAACACCGGGGAGCTGTTTTTT; CDR3 protein: CASTVAGGVANTGELFF
D gene: -; clone size: many; J gene: TRBJ2-5; V gene: TRBV6-1; CDR3 DNA: TGTGCCAGCAGGGTCCTTGGCCGAGAGACCCAGTACTTC; CDR3 protein: CASRVLGRETQYF
D gene: TRBD1; clone size: -; J gene: TRBJ2-7; V gene: TRBV29-1; CDR3 DNA: TGCAGCGTCCCGACAGGGCCCTACGAGCAGTACTTC; CDR3 protein: CSVPTGPYEQYF
D gene: -; clone size: many; J gene: TRBJ2-5; V gene: TRBV28; CDR3 DNA: TGTGCCAGCAGTTTAGGGCTACCAAGCAGGGCCCAGTACTTC; CDR3 protein: CASSLGLPSRAQYF
D gene: -; clone size: many; J gene: TRBJ2-1; V gene: TRBV12-3/TRBV12-4; CDR3 DNA: TGTGCCAGCAGTTTAAAGTCAGGTCTGGGCGAGCAGTTCTTC; CDR3 protein: CASSLKSGLGEQFF
D gene: TRBD2; clone size: few; J gene: TRBJ2-1; V gene: TRBV11-3; CDR3 DNA: TGTGCCAGCAGCTTAGTCGGGGGGTACAATGAGCAGTTCTTC; CDR3 protein: CASSLVGGYNEQFF
D gene: -; clone size: many; J gene: TRBJ2-7; V gene: TRBV3-1; CDR3 DNA: TGTGCCAGCAGCCAAAACTCGGGTTACTACGAGCAGTACTTC; CDR3 protein: CASSQNSGYYEQYF
D gene: -; clone size: many; J gene: TRBJ2-6; V gene: TRBV4-1; CDR3 DNA: TGCGCCAGCAGCCAAGAGTCCAGGAGGGACTCCGTCCTGACTTTC; CDR3 protein: CASSQESRRDSVLTF
D gene: TRBD1; clone size: many; J gene: TRBJ1-1; V gene: TRBV7-8; CDR3 DNA: TGTGCCAGCAGCTTGGTGACAGGGAAGGGTACTGAAGCTTTCTTT; CDR3 protein: CASSLVTGKGTEAFF
D gene: TRBD1; clone size: many; J gene: TRBJ1-2; V gene: TRBV5-1; CDR3 DNA: TGCGCCAGCAGCTTGCTCGGGACAGCCACTAACTATGGCTACACCTTC; CDR3 protein: CASSLLGTATNYGYTF
D gene: -; clone size: many; J gene: TRBJ2-1; V gene: TRBV6-5; CDR3 DNA: TGTGCCAGCAGTTCCCCGGGTGGGACCAGGGCTCTCTTC; CDR3 protein: CASSSPGGTRALF
D gene: -; clone size: many; J gene: TRBJ2-1; V gene: TRBV6-1; CDR3 DNA: TGTGCCAGCACCTTAGGGGGGACACCCTACAATGAGCAGTTCTTC; CDR3 protein: CASTLGGTPYNEQFF
D gene: -; clone size: many; J gene: TRBJ2-5; V gene: TRBV29-1; CDR3 DNA: TGCAGCGTTGAGCGGGGCCGAGGGGAGACCCAGTACTTC; CDR3 protein: CSVERGRGETQYF
D gene: TRBD2; clone size: many; J gene: TRBJ2-1; V gene: TRBV29-1; CDR3 DNA: TGCAGCGTTGAAATAATAGCGGGTAAAAATGAGCAGTTCTTC; CDR3 protein: CSVEIIAGKNEQFF
D gene: -; clone size: many; J gene: TRBJ2-2; V gene: TRBV7-2; CDR3 DNA: TGTGCCAGCAGCTTAGTCGGGGGAGGTGTGATCGGGGAGCTGTTTTTT; CDR3 protein: CASSLVGGGVIGELFF
D gene: -; clone size: -; J gene: TRBJ2-1; V gene: TRBV4-1; CDR3 DNA: TGCGCCAGCAGCCAAGAGATGTCGATGGTAACTGAGCAGTTCTTC; CDR3 protein: CASSQEMSMVTEQFF
D gene: -; clone size: many; J gene: TRBJ2-1; V gene: TRBV15; CDR3 DNA: TGTGCCACCAGCCGGGGACTCACTGAAGGGAATGAGCAGTTCTTC; CDR3 protein: CATSRGLTEGNEQFF
D gene: -; clone size: many; J gene: TRBJ2-7; V gene: TRBV20-1; CDR3 DNA: TGCAGTGCTAGTTACATGTCTCGGGAGCAGTACTTC; CDR3 protein: CSASYMSREQYF
D gene: TRBD2; clone size: -; J gene: TRBJ2-7; V gene: TRBV7-6; CDR3 DNA: TGTGCCAGCAGCTTAGCTGTCTCCGGGACGGGGGGCTCCTACGAGCAGTACTTC; CDR3 protein: CASSLAVSGTGGSYEQYF
D gene: -; clone size: -; J gene: TRBJ2-2; V gene: TRBV30; CDR3 DNA: TGTGCCTGGAGTGTACTTTGGCCGGGGGCGAACACCGGGGAGCTGTTTTTT; CDR3 protein: CAWSVLWPGANTGELFF
D gene: -; clone size: many; J gene: TRBJ1-1; V gene: TRBV5-1; CDR3 DNA: TGCGCCAGCAGCTTGGAAGCGAGGAGTCCCGGCACTGAAGCTTTCTTT; CDR3 protein: CASSLEARSPGTEAFF
D gene: -; clone size: many; J gene: TRBJ2-1; V gene: TRBV24-1; CDR3 DNA: TGTGCCACCAGTGATTCCCGGCAGGGGGGTCCGTTCTTC; CDR3 protein: CATSDSRQGGPFF
D gene: TRBD1; clone size: -; J gene: TRBJ2-3; V gene: TRBV5-4; CDR3 DNA: TGTGCCAGCAGCGAGGGACAGGGTAGGAATACGCAGTATTTT; CDR3 protein: CASSEGQGRNTQYF
D gene: -; clone size: many; J gene: TRBJ2-2; V gene: TRBV12-3/TRBV12-4; CDR3 DNA: TGTGCCAGCAGACAGGGCCCCGGGGAGCTGTTTTTT; CDR3 protein: CASRQGPGELFF
D gene: -; clone size: many; J gene: TRBJ2-1; V gene: TRBV20-1; CDR3 DNA: TGCAGTGCTCCCCAGGGTATACATGAGCAGTTCTTC; CDR3 protein: CSAPQGIHEQFF
D gene: TRBD1; clone size: many; J gene: TRBJ2-2; V gene: TRBV6-1; CDR3 DNA: TGTGCCAGCAGTCAAGGACAGGGGGCTATCGGGGAGCTGTTTTTT; CDR3 protein: CASSQGQGAIGELFF
D gene: -; clone size: -; J gene: TRBJ2-7; V gene: TRBV7-9; CDR3 DNA: TGTGCCAGCAGCATCGGACCGGGCTCCTACGAGCAGTACTTC; CDR3 protein: CASSIGPGSYEQYF
D gene: -; clone size: -; J gene: TRBJ2-1; V gene: TRBV30; CDR3 DNA: TGTGCCTGGAGTGATATGGGGGCTTCAGGGGATGAGCAGTTCTTC; CDR3 protein: CAWSDMGASGDEQFF
D gene: -; clone size: many; J gene: TRBJ2-3; V gene: TRBV29-1; CDR3 DNA: TGCAGCGTTGAAGATCGCCGGAGCCCCACAGATACGCAGTATTTT; CDR3 protein: CSVEDRRSPTDTQYF
D gene: TRBD1; clone size: many; J gene: TRBJ1-5; V gene: TRBV12-3/TRBV12-4; CDR3 DNA: TGTGCCAGCAGTCTACGACAGGGAAGTCAGCCCCAGCATTTT; CDR3 protein: CASSLRQGSQPQHF
D gene: -; clone size: few; J gene: TRBJ2-7; V gene: TRBV20-1; CDR3 DNA: TGCAGTGCTAGGAAGACAGTGCCAGCCTACGAGCAGTACTTC; CDR3 protein: CSARKTVPAYEQYF
D gene: -; clone size: many; J gene: TRBJ2-3; V gene: TRBV5-1; CDR3 DNA: TGCGCCAGCAGCTTGGCCATCGGACCCAGCCCTCTAGATACGCAGTATTTT; CDR3 protein: CASSLAIGPSPLDTQYF